This TCR beta chain was sequenced for a study of memory CD4+ T cells and cytomegalovirus serostatus. The wider study: Of the healthy Belgian adults, fewer than 10 were CMV seropositive and 20 to 30 seronegative.

Worth noting for this clone: What it recognizes is unknown.

The sort gate was single viable CD3+CD4+CD8-CD45RO+ cells for memory CD4+ T cells. Germline V gene data show CDR1 as SNHLY and CDR2 as FYNNEI. The V end lost 6 bases, the J end lost 2 bases, and 11 bases lay between the germline ends. The CDR3 sequence is 13 residues long. Original data processing: Out-of-frame sequences were removed, leaving 2 million to 2.5 million distinct TCRbeta sequences. Only in-frame clones appear in the TCRdb table, and some are missing; sequencing was by immunoSEQ multiplex PCR. V and J calls and clone size are those listed in that table; D and trimming were worked out from the DNA. The sample consists of 61,000 or so clones, about three quarters of them appearing once. Study results and limitations: Suggested: most of the CMV-linked TCR signature lies in CD4+ memory cells. About 40% of the roughly 150 known CMV-associated TCRbeta sequences appeared in CD4+ memory.

V is TRBV2 and J is TRBJ2-7; D is unresolved. The specimen was memory CD4+ T cells from blood. The TCR originated in an adult in good health and CMV-seronegative. Some clones in this sample may be carry-over from other donors' samples. As DNA, the CDR3 is TGTGCCAGCAGCTTCTCCGTAGCCTACGAGCAGTACTTC. Translating gives CASSFSVAYEQYF.